A selection of T cell receptor beta chains follows, all from one sample in a study of cytomegalovirus exposure and HLA in healthy donors. Using immunoSEQ multiplex PCR, the repertoire was profiled, and TCRdb retains in-frame clones only, with some absent. Among about 250,000 clones, approximately 84% were seen once, and the ten largest hold around 11%. Sequenced material: PBMCs. Receptors were obtained from a man aged 18 to 29 in good health and CMV-seropositive. CDR3s include the opening cysteine and the closing phenylalanine or tryptophan. D genes are given only for firm matches. Clone size is not always given. Where it is, it says once, few, many or a class for expanded clones.

DNA	CDR3	D	size	J	V
TGTGCCAGCAGCCCTAACGCCAACTATGGCTACACCTTC	CASSPNANYGYTF	NA	NA	TRBJ1-2	TRBV7-6
TGTGCCATCAGACTAGCGGAAAGCACAGATACGCAGTATTTT	CAIRLAESTDTQYF	TRBD2	NA	TRBJ2-3	TRBV10-3
TGCGCCAGCAGCCTACGGACAGGGCCCTATGGCTACACCTTC	CASSLRTGPYGYTF	TRBD1	NA	TRBJ1-2	TRBV5-1
TGTGCCAGCACACAGGGTACTAGCGGGAGGGGGGGTACAGATACGCAGTATTTT	CASTQGTSGRGGTDTQYF	TRBD2	few	TRBJ2-3	TRBV7-2
TGCACCAGCAGCCGGTGCATAGCGGGAGAGGGCACAGATACGCAGTATTTT	CTSSRCIAGEGTDTQYF	NA	NA	TRBJ2-3	TRBV1
TGTGCCAGCAGTGAGCGAGTTGGGCATCAGCCCCAGCATTTT	CASSERVGHQPQHF	NA	NA	TRBJ1-5	TRBV2
TGTGCCACCAGCAGATCGACAGGGACTAACTATGGCTACACCTTC	CATSRSTGTNYGYTF	TRBD1	NA	TRBJ1-2	TRBV15
TGTGCCAGCAGTGCTACAGGGTGGTATGGCTACACCTTC	CASSATGWYGYTF	NA	few	TRBJ1-2	TRBV6-1
TGTGCCAGCAGCCGCTCCGGGACAGCGAATGAAAAACTGTTTTTT	CASSRSGTANEKLFF	TRBD1	NA	TRBJ1-4	TRBV7-9
TGTGCCAGCAGTTATCCCGGGACAGGGCCGTCCGAGCAGTACTTC	CASSYPGTGPSEQYF	TRBD1	once	TRBJ2-7	TRBV6-5
TGTGCCAGCAGCTTAGAGCCCTCCTTGGATCATGAGCAGTTCTTC	CASSLEPSLDHEQFF	NA	NA	TRBJ2-1	TRBV11-2
TGTGCCAGCAGCCAAGGAGGATTTCAGGGGTACAGCAATCAGCCCCAGCATTTT	CASSQGGFQGYSNQPQHF	NA	NA	TRBJ1-5	TRBV4-2
TGTGCTAGTGGCCCGATGCTAACCTACAATGAGCAGTTCTTC	CASGPMLTYNEQFF	NA	once	TRBJ2-1	TRBV12-5
TGCGCCAGCAGCCTGGATTCACGGGGGGACTATGGCTACACCTTC	CASSLDSRGDYGYTF	NA	NA	TRBJ1-2	TRBV5-1
TGTGCCACCAGCATCCGACAGTCCACTGAAGCTTTCTTT	CATSIRQSTEAFF	NA	once	TRBJ1-1	TRBV15
TGTGCCAGCAGCTTAGGGGGGTATGAGCAGTTCTTC	CASSLGGYEQFF	NA	many	TRBJ2-1	TRBV7-9
TGTGCCAGCTCACCCCTACCCCAAGAGACCCAGTACTTC	CASSPLPQETQYF	NA	NA	TRBJ2-5	TRBV18
TGTGCCAGCAGTCGGGACAGCACAGATACGCAGTATTTT	CASSRDSTDTQYF	NA	NA	TRBJ2-3	TRBV6-1
TGTGCCACCGCCGCCCTAGGCCAGGGTGATCAGCCCCAGCATTTT	CATAALGQGDQPQHF	NA	NA	TRBJ1-5	TRBV15
TGTGCCAGCAGCTTTACATCCGGTAACACTGAAGCTTTCTTT	CASSFTSGNTEAFF	NA	NA	TRBJ1-1	TRBV5-4
TGTGCCAGCAGACCCGGTAATCGGTTTACTGAAGCTTTCTTT	CASRPGNRFTEAFF	NA	few	TRBJ1-1	TRBV11-2
TGTGCCAGCAGTGAATCCCGACAGGGACAAACCTACGAGCAGTACTTC	CASSESRQGQTYEQYF	TRBD1	NA	TRBJ2-7	TRBV2
TGTGCCAGCAGCGCGGGGGACGGAGCTAACTATGGCTACACCTTC	CASSAGDGANYGYTF	NA	NA	TRBJ1-2	TRBV9
TGCGCCAGCAGCTTGGGAGCTTACACGGCGTCTGGAAACACCATATATTTT	CASSLGAYTASGNTIYF	NA	NA	TRBJ1-3	TRBV5-1
TGTGCCAGCAGCTTAGGGGGGACTAACTATGGCTACACCTTC	CASSLGGTNYGYTF	NA	NA	TRBJ1-2	TRBV11-1
TGCAGCGTTACCCCGGGACAGGCGACCTCGGGGTCAGCTTTCTTT	CSVTPGQATSGSAFF	TRBD1	NA	TRBJ1-1	TRBV29-1
TGTGCCAGCAATATAGCGGGCAGCTCCTACAATGAGCAGTTCTTC	CASNIAGSSYNEQFF	TRBD2	NA	TRBJ2-1	TRBV2
TGTGCCAGCAGCTTGGAAACCGGGAGGGCTTTCTTT	CASSLETGRAFF	NA	NA	TRBJ1-1	TRBV5-4
TGCGCCAGCAGCAGAACTCCGGGACCCACAGATACGCAGTATTTT	CASSRTPGPTDTQYF	NA	NA	TRBJ2-3	TRBV4-1
TGTGCCAGTAGTATACAAGACAGGGTCTCTGGGGAGACCCAGTACTTC	CASSIQDRVSGETQYF	TRBD1	NA	TRBJ2-5	TRBV19
TGCGCCAGCAGTGAGGCGGGAACAGGGGAGCAGTACTTC	CASSEAGTGEQYF	NA	NA	TRBJ2-7	TRBV10-2
TGTGCCAGCAGCTTTCGCCAGGGCCTGGGCGAGCAGTACTTC	CASSFRQGLGEQYF	NA	NA	TRBJ2-7	TRBV5-4
TGCGCCAGCAGCTTCATACCGGGACAGGCCTACGAGCAGTACTTC	CASSFIPGQAYEQYF	TRBD1	NA	TRBJ2-7	TRBV5-1
TGCGCCAGCAGCAGAACGGGCCGAGAGACCCAGTACTTC	CASSRTGRETQYF	NA	NA	TRBJ2-5	TRBV5-1
TGTGCCAGCAGTTTAGGCGGGGCGGCTGGCTACACCTTC	CASSLGGAAGYTF	NA	NA	TRBJ1-2	TRBV28
TGTGCCTGGACCCAGCCCGAAACTGAAGCTTTCTTT	CAWTQPETEAFF	NA	NA	TRBJ1-1	TRBV30
TGCGCCAGCAGCTTGGGGAGTTGGAGGTTTGGGGAAAAACTGTTTTTT	CASSLGSWRFGEKLFF	NA	NA	TRBJ1-4	TRBV5-1
TGCGCCAGCAGCTCCGGGACCGCCGTGGGAACTGAAGCTTTCTTT	CASSSGTAVGTEAFF	NA	NA	TRBJ1-1	TRBV5-1
TGTGCCAGCAGGGACCGGGCCAGTGAAGCTTTCTTT	CASRDRASEAFF	NA	once	TRBJ1-1	TRBV6-1
TGCGCCAGCAGCTTGGTGACCGGGACAGGGGAAGGCGAGCAGTACTTC	CASSLVTGTGEGEQYF	TRBD1	few	TRBJ2-7	TRBV5-1
TGTGCCAGTAGTATAGTCGGAGGGGAGACCCAGTACTTC	CASSIVGGETQYF	NA	NA	TRBJ2-5	TRBV19
TGTGCCACCAGGCGGGACTTCGAGGGGACCCAGTACTTC	CATRRDFEGTQYF	NA	NA	TRBJ2-5	TRBV15